This T cell receptor (beta chain) was captured in a study of cytomegalovirus exposure and HLA in healthy donors. Study results and limitations: In a later analysis, across HLA loci, associated TCR counts were highest for DRB1, lowest for HLA-C. Earlier results showed most TCR beta V segments being productive about 90% or about 30% of the time.

About this clone itself: Its antigen is unknown.

It was with 60 Vbeta and 13 Jbeta primers that the PCR ran. In the source study's methods: As a later analysis found, there were 80 million or so unique TCR beta chains, of which some 10 million were shared. The data were produced by immunoSEQ multiplex PCR, yet TCRdb's version contains in-frame clones alone and is incomplete. V, J and clone size are those of that table, while D and trimming were read from the DNA. The profile shows approximately 110,000 clones, about 70% of them singletons. The sequencing input was PBMCs. The TCR was taken from a man over 45 in good health and CMV-seropositive.

Here the CDR3 reads CASSESRTGGSYEQYF. The CDR3 DNA is TGTGCCAGCAGTGAATCGAGGACAGGGGGCTCCTACGAGCAGTACTTC. The chain uses TRBV2 and TRBJ2-5; 10 nucleotides match TRBD1. Gene TRBJ2-7 matches the end of the DNA better, so the J call may be wrong. Germline lookup yields CDR1 SNHLY and CDR2 FYNNEI. This CDR3 spans 16 amino acids.